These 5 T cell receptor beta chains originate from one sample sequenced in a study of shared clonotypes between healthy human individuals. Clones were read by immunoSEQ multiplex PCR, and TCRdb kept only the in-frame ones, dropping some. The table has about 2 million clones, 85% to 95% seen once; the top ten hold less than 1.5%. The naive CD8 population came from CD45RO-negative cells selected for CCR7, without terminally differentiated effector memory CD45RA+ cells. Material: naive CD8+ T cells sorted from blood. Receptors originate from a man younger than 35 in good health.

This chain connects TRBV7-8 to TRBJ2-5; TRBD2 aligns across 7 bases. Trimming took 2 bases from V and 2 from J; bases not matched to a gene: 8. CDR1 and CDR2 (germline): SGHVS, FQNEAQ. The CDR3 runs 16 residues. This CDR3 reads CASSLIRGEEQETQYF. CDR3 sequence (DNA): TGTGCCAGCAGCTTAATTCGGGGGGAGGAACAAGAGACCCAGTACTTC.

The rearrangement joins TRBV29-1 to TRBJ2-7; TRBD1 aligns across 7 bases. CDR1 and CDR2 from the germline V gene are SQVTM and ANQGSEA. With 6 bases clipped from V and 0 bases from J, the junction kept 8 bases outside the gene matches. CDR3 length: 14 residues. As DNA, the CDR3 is TGCAGCGTCTTACAGGGGATGATCTCCTACGAGCAGTACTTC. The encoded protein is CSVLQGMISYEQYF.

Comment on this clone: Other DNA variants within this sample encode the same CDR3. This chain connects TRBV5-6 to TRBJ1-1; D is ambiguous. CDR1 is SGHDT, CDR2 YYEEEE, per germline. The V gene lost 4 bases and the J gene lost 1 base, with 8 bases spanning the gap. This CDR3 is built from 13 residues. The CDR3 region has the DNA TGTGCCAGCAGCCTCACAGAGAACACTGAAGCTTTCTTT. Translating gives CASSLTENTEAFF.

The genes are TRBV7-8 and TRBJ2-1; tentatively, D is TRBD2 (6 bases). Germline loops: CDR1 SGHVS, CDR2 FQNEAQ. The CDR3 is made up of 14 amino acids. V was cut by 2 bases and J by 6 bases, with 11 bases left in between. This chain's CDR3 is CASSLTLASNEQFF. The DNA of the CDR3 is TGTGCCAGCAGCTTAACACTAGCAAGCAATGAGCAGTTCTTC.

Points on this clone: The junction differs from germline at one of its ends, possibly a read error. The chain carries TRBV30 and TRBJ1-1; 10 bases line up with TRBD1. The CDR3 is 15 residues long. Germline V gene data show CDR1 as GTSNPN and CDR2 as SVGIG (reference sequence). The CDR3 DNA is TGTGCCTGGAATCCGACGGGACAGGGGAACGCTGAAGCTTTCTTT. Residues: CAWNPTGQGNAEAFF.